These T cell receptor beta chains were read from a single sample in a study of blood T cell repertoires in COVID-19. The data were produced by immunoSEQ multiplex PCR, yet TCRdb's version contains in-frame clones alone and is incomplete. The table includes a few hundred thousand clones, less than 90% detected once. Source material: peripheral blood. These TCRs come from a man aged 60 to 75 with acute or convalescent COVID-19. Both conserved end residues are part of each CDR3.

CDR3 protein: CASSQAFLAGGGYTF
V gene: TRBV4-2
J gene: TRBJ1-2

CDR3 protein: CASSELAGGSPLHF
V gene: TRBV6-1
J gene: TRBJ1-6

CDR3 protein: CASSLVDEQFF
V gene: TRBV11-2
J gene: TRBJ2-1

CDR3 protein: CASSFTSGGGNTIYF
V gene: TRBV7-2
J gene: TRBJ1-3

CDR3 protein: CASNLSPGKGNTIYF
V gene: TRBV14
J gene: TRBJ1-3

CDR3 protein: CASSSDYLSTDTQYF
V gene: TRBV7-2
J gene: TRBJ2-3

CDR3 protein: CSVGDSVLRGQYF
V gene: TRBV29-1
J gene: TRBJ2-7

CDR3 protein: CASTLSGGPSGTGELFF
V gene: TRBV13
J gene: TRBJ2-2

CDR3 protein: CASSAGGPQYF
V gene: TRBV19
J gene: TRBJ2-3

CDR3 protein: CASSDSELYEQYF
V gene: TRBV2
J gene: TRBJ2-7

CDR3 protein: CAQGRNQPQHF
V gene: TRBV30
J gene: TRBJ1-5

CDR3 protein: CASSFRGTEAFF
V gene: TRBV5-1
J gene: TRBJ1-1

CDR3 protein: CASSLYGTDTGELFF
V gene: TRBV5-1
J gene: TRBJ2-2

CDR3 protein: CASSIGQYNEQFF
V gene: TRBV7-2
J gene: TRBJ2-1

CDR3 protein: CASSPNPGTGAHEQYF
V gene: TRBV28
J gene: TRBJ2-7

CDR3 protein: CASSPVLAGGPDTQYF
V gene: TRBV7-6
J gene: TRBJ2-3

CDR3 protein: CASSLLRTGGGQPQHF
V gene: TRBV5-6
J gene: TRBJ1-5

CDR3 protein: CASSLATSASDTQYF
V gene: TRBV27
J gene: TRBJ2-3

CDR3 protein: CASRAGPGSGYTF
V gene: TRBV5-1
J gene: TRBJ1-2

CDR3 protein: CASSARTGIYGYTF
V gene: TRBV9
J gene: TRBJ1-2

CDR3 protein: CAWSGGGGIWLFF
V gene: TRBV30
J gene: TRBJ1-4

CDR3 protein: CASSMSSQGINEKLFF
V gene: TRBV19
J gene: TRBJ1-4

CDR3 protein: CASSATSAGWDNEQFF
V gene: TRBV13
J gene: TRBJ2-1

CDR3 protein: CASSIGQSTGELFF
V gene: TRBV5-1
J gene: TRBJ2-2

CDR3 protein: CASSDGGRANEQFF
V gene: TRBV6-1
J gene: TRBJ2-1

CDR3 protein: CASSDPFRAEAFF
V gene: TRBV10-2
J gene: TRBJ1-1

CDR3 protein: CASSYVLGAGNTIYF
V gene: TRBV6-5
J gene: TRBJ1-3

CDR3 protein: CAISRDRGTGNTIYF
V gene: TRBV10-3
J gene: TRBJ1-3

CDR3 protein: CASSGTGGPKETQYF
V gene: TRBV9
J gene: TRBJ2-5

CDR3 protein: CASGSRDSFSGANVLTF
V gene: TRBV12-5
J gene: TRBJ2-6

CDR3 protein: CAISDSPNTGELFF
V gene: TRBV10-3
J gene: TRBJ2-2

CDR3 protein: CASSVGGGKETQYF
V gene: TRBV9
J gene: TRBJ2-5

CDR3 protein: CASSLGTSGTTDTQYF
V gene: TRBV7-9
J gene: TRBJ2-3

CDR3 protein: CASSSQAHYGYTF
V gene: TRBV5-6
J gene: TRBJ1-2

CDR3 protein: CASSSQLGGRNTQYF
V gene: TRBV2
J gene: TRBJ2-3